This entry concerns a single TCR beta chain. There is no known antigen for this receptor. The sample holds no much larger clone one base away, and base qualities are not on file. This sample is part of a study of CD8 T cells in Susac syndrome (dated by TCRdb to between 2018 and 2021). Study-level background: Among the sequenced Susac syndrome patients, more than 5 had clinically active disease and about eight were in clinical remission. Susac syndrome patients were therapy-naive, on corticosteroids (some also receiving IVIg), or on IVIg alone at blood withdrawal. The study used repertoire sequencing to test whether antigen drove CD8+ T cell activation and differentiation in Susac syndrome. CD8+ T cell repertoire clonality was compared between about a dozen healthy donors, around 14 Susac syndrome patients and about 15 multiple sclerosis patients.

Peripheral blood CD8+ and CD4+ T cells from healthy donors, Susac syndrome patients and multiple sclerosis patients were profiled by high-throughput TCR beta sequencing. The Susac syndrome patients fulfilled recently defined diagnostic criteria for either definite or probable disease. Bulk CD8+ and CD4+ T cells were purified by magnetic negative isolation, while CD8+ TEMRA cells were enriched using FACS. Blood was drawn into EDTA tubes, processed within 24 hours, and PBMCs were isolated by density gradient centrifugation. PBMCs destined for TCR sequencing were cryopreserved in liquid nitrogen and later thawed in a 37 °C water bath. A purity of at least 90% was achieved for sorted or isolated CD4+, CD8+ and CD8+ TEMRA cells. Findings and caveats that apply to the study as a whole: Susac syndrome CD8+ repertoires showed clonal expansion, highest in CD8+ TEMRA cells and greater in clinically active than remitting patients. Approximately 15 Susac-specific public clones were identified in the total CD8+ repertoire, and four to six Susac-specific public clones were identified in the CD8+ TEMRA repertoire. The TCR sequencing and HLA analysis was acknowledged to have included a relatively small number of individuals.

Including cysteine and phenylalanine, the CDR3 has 13 amino acids. Just the 39-base CDR3 DNA is kept, in frame starting at base 1. CDR1 is given as DFQATT and CDR2 as SNEGSKA, both from the germline V gene (reference sequence). V loses 3 bases of germline sequence and J loses 9 bases, and the interval between the two ends is 12 bases. RNA was extracted using the RNeasy kit, and about 0.5 to 1 microgram was reverse transcribed with random hexamers. The immunoSEQ multiplex PCR assay, which covers 54 Vbeta and 13 Jbeta segments, was used to amplify TCR beta CDR3 regions. Bias from PCR amplification was corrected by using a synthetic template baseline for primer optimization and for computational correction. On the authors' methods: Reads were annotated to V, D and J genes per IMGT and analyzed with immunoSEQ Analyzer, keeping only productive sequences. Clonality was computed as one minus Shannon entropy normalized by log2 of the number of productive unique sequences. Public and private clones were assessed among the 100 most prevalent clones of each patient and control. A clone was defined as Susac-specific if it was absent from the healthy and MS cohorts, from some 980 published viral clones and from other ImmuneACCESS disease sequences. TCRdb trimmed the raw reads at Q25, called clones with MiXCR and kept productive beta chains. Each CDR3 protein gets just one entry, which takes the most common genes and DNA from the rows behind it. The V and J calls shown here were made by TCRdb, not taken from the authors' results. This sample lists 120,000 or so distinct CDR3 sequences; roughly 94% were detected once. The ten largest clones represent about 0.28% of the sample.

The rearranged segments are TRBV20-1 and TRBJ1-6; TRBD1 could be the D gene, as 6 bases match. Sequencing was performed on CD8+ T cells from PBMCs. The source is a human donor with Susac syndrome. The CDR3 is CSASPGEVSPLHF. The DNA sequence is given as TGCAGTGCTAGTCCAGGGGAGGTTTCACCCCTCCACTTT.